This T cell receptor (beta chain) was sequenced in a study of blood T cell repertoires in COVID-19. Study in general: The United States, Italy and Spain provided the acute and convalescent COVID-19 samples. From T cells, B-cell-depleted T cells, or PBMCs came the material, which was cDNA or gDNA.

Per the original methods: Amplification of reference gene primers was used by the study to estimate nucleated cell counts. Profiling relied on immunoSEQ multiplex PCR, and the TCRdb table lists in-frame clones only, not all of them. The DNA gave D and trimming, while V, J and clone size come from that table. The table lists 150,000 to 200,000 clones, 65% to 85% of them singletons. CDR3 size: 16 residues. Germline assignment: CDR1 ENHRY and CDR2 SYGVKD. J was trimmed by 7 bases and V by 0 bases; bases with no gene match: 6. Sequenced material: peripheral blood. The TCR comes from a woman in her twenties or thirties with acute or convalescent COVID-19. This chain joins TRBV10-3 and TRBJ1-4; TRBD1 matches at 9 bases. The CDR3 DNA sequence: TGTGCCATCAGTGAGTCGCGGACAGGGGCAGGTGAAAAACTGTTTTTT. Amino acids: CAISESRTGAGEKLFF.